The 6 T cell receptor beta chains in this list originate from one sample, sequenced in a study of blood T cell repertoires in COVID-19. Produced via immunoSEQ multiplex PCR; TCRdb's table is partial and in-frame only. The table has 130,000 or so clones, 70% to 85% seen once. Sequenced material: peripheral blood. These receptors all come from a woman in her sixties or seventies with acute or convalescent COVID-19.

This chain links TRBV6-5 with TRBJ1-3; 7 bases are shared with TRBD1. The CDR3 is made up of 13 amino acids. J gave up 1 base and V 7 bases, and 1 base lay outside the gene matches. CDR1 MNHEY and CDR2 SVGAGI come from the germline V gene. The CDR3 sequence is CASMTGSGNTIYF. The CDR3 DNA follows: TGTGCCAGCATGACAGGGTCTGGAAACACCATATATTTT.

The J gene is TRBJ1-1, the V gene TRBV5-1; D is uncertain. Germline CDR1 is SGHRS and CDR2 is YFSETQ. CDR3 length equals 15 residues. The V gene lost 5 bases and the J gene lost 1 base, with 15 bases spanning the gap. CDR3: CASREMTTENTEAFF. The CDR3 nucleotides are TGCGCCAGCAGGGAAATGACTACAGAGAACACTGAAGCTTTCTTT.

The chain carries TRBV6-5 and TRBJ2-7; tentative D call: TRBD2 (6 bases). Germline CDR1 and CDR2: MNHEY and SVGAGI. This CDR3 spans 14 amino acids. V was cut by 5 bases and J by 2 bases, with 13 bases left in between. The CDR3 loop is CASSSSGFTYEQYF. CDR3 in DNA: TGTGCCAGCAGTAGTAGCGGATTTACCTACGAGCAGTACTTC.

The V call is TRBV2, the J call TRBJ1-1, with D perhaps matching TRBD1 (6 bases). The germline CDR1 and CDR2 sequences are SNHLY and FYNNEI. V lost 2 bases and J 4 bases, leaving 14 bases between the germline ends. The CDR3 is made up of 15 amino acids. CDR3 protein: CASSESDRGATEAFF. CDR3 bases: TGTGCCAGCAGTGAATCGGACAGAGGGGCCACTGAAGCTTTCTTT. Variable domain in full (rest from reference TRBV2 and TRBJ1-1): EPEVTQTPSHQVTQMGQEVILRCVPISNHLYFYWYRQILGQKVEFLVSFYNNEISEKSEIFDDQFSVERPDGSNFTLKIRSTKLEDSAMYFCASSESDRGATEAFFGQGTRLTVV.

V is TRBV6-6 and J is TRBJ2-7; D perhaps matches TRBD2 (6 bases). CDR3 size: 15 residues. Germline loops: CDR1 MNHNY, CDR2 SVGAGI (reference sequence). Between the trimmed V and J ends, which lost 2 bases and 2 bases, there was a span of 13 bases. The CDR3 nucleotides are TGTGCCAGCAGTTACGCGCCGGGGGTAGCCTACGAGCAGTACTTC. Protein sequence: CASSYAPGVAYEQYF.

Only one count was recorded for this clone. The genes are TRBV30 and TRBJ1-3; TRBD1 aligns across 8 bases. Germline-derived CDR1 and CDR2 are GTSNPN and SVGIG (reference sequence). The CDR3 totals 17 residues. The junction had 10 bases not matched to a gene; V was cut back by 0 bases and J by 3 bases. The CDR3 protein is CAWSVRTTGGFGNTIYF. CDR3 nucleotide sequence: TGTGCCTGGAGTGTCCGCACCACAGGGGGGTTTGGAAACACCATATATTTT. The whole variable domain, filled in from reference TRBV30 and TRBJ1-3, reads SQTIHQWPATLVQPVGSPLSLECTVEGTSNPNLYWYRQAAGRGLQLLFYSVGIGQISSEVPQNLSASRPQDRQFILSSKKLLLSDSGFYLCAWSVRTTGGFGNTIYFGEGSWLTVV.